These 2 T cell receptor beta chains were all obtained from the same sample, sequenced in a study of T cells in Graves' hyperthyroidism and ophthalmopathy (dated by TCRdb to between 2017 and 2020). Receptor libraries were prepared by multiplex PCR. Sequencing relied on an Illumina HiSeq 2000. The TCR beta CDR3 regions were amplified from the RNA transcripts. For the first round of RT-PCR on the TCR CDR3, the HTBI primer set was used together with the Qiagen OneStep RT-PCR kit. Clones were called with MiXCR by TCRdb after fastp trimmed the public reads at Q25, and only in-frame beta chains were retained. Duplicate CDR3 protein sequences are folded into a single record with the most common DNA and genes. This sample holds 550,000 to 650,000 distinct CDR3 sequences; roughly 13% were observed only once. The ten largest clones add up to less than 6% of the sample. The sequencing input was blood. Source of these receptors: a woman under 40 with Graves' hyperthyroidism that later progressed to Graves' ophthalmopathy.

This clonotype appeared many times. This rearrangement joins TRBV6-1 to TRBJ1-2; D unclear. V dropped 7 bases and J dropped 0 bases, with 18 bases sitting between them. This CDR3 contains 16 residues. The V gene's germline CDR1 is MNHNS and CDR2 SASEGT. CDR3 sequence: CASTSLPVQTNYGYTF. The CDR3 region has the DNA TGTGCCAGCACCTCGCTCCCAGTCCAGACTAACTATGGCTACACCTTC.

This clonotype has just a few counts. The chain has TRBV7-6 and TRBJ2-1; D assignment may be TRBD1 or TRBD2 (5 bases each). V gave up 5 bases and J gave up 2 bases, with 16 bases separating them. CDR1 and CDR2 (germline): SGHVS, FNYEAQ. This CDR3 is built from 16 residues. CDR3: CASSEDTLGTYNEQFF. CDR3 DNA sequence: TGTGCCAGCAGCGAGGACACACTCGGGACCTACAATGAGCAGTTCTTC.